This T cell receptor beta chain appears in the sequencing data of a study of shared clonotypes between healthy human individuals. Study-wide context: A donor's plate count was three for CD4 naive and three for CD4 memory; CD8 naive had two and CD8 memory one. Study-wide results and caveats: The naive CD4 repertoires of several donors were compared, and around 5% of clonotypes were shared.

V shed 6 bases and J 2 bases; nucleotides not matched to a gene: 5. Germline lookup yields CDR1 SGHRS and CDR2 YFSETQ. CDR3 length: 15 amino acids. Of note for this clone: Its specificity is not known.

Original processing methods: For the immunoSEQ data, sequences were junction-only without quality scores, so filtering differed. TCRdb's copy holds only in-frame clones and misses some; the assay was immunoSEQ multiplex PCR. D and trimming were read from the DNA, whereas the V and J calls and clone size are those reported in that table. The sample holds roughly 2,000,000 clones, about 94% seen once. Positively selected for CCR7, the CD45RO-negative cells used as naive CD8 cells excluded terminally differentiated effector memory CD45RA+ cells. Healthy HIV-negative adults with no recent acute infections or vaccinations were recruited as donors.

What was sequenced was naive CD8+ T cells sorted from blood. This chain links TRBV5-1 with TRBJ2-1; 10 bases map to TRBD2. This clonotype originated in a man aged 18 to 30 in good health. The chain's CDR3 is CASTPGLAAYNEQFF. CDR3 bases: TGCGCCAGCACCCCAGGACTAGCGGCCTACAATGAGCAGTTCTTC. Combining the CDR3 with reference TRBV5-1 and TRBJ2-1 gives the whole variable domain KAGVTQTPRYLIKTRGQQVTLSCSPISGHRSVSWYQQTPGQGLQFLFEYFSETQRNKGNFPGRFSGRQFSNSRSEMNVSTLELGDSALYLCASTPGLAAYNEQFFGPGTRLTVL.